This entry is about one T cell receptor (beta chain). Its antigen remains unknown. The source of the sample is a study of cytomegalovirus exposure and HLA in healthy donors. As for the study in general: Earlier, roughly 180 million T cells were analyzed, and 117 million unique TCR beta sequences were found among them.

CDR3 length equals 14 residues. With 0 bases removed from V and 1 base from J, the gap between germline ends came to 4 bases. The germline V gene encodes CDR1 SGHRS and CDR2 YFSETQ. The PCR made use of 60 Vbeta and 13 Jbeta primers. Sequencing was performed with immunoSEQ multiplex PCR; in TCRdb, only in-frame clones are kept and a portion is missing. The profile covers under 70,000 clones, with more than 80% appearing a single time and 2% taken by the ten largest. Whole-study findings and limits: A previous analysis found most TCR beta V segments productive roughly 90% or roughly 30% of the time.

Sequencing was carried out using PBMCs. This sequence joins TRBV5-1 and TRBJ2-2; D not certain. This receptor was identified in a young woman in good health and CMV-seronegative. The CDR3 DNA reads TGCGCCAGCAGCTTGGACTGGAACACCGGGGAGCTGTTTTTT. Translating gives CASSLDWNTGELFF.